The present T cell receptor (beta chain) was sequenced within a study of T-cell memory formation after mild COVID-19 (dated by TCRdb to the early 2020s). Notes on the research overall: TCR sequence clusters from the two donors were found to be largely donor specific. Two young, previously healthy adult volunteers made up the cohort, one male and one female. T-cell clones expanding and contracting after mild COVID-19 in a couple of donors were tracked by longitudinal TCRalpha and TCRbeta repertoire sequencing.

On the study overall, not on this receptor specifically: Whether the second-wave clones peaking on day 37 were SARS-CoV-2 specific was not confirmed. The detection of some responding clones in pre-infection memory suggests that pre-existing cross-reactive memory T cells joined the SARS-CoV-2 response. Contracting CD4+ clones appeared mostly in the CM and EM memory subsets, whereas CD8+ clones were enriched in EMRA. Clones that contracted from day 15 to 85 showed balanced CD4/CD8 phenotypes, whereas a second wave of clones that expanded from day 15 to 37 leaned towards CD4+. The study covered only a couple of mild cases, and larger cohorts including severe cases with pre-infection samples were considered necessary.

Ficoll-Paque density gradient centrifugation was the method used to isolate PBMCs. This clonotype was recorded a few times. The target of this receptor is not known. The input lacks base qualities; no much larger clone sits a single base away. TCRdb records Illumina NovaSeq 6000 as the sequencer. TCRalpha and TCRbeta cDNA libraries were constructed by 5'RACE with constant-segment primers, with sample barcodes and unique molecular identifiers being introduced. RNA was extracted from every sample with Trizol reagent. Library amplification was performed in two PCR steps, and a second sample barcode and Illumina TruSeq adapters were introduced in the second step. Libraries were sequenced on an Illumina NovaSeq with 2 x 150 bp paired-end reads. As for the original processing: Reads were demultiplexed and collapsed into UMI-guided consensus sequences with migec v1.2.7. Using mixcr v2.1.11, UMI consensuses were aligned to TRA and TRB V and J templates and then assembled into clonotypes. Clonotypes were classified as expanded or contracted when called significant by both edgeR and NoisET, with noise models trained on biological replicates. For edgeR calls, the cutoffs were a false discovery rate-adjusted p below 0.01 and a log2 fold-change threshold of 1. As an exploratory analysis of dynamics, max-normalized trajectories of the 1000 most abundant clonotypes were examined by PCA with hierarchical clustering. Separately sequenced CD4+ and CD8+ repertoires were used to assign a CD4 or CD8 phenotype to each responding clone. The raw public reads went through TCRdb reprocessing: fastp at Q25, MiXCR clone calling, in-frame beta chains kept. Each CDR3 protein gets just one entry, which takes the most common genes and DNA from the rows behind it. The V and J calls and clone size come from TCRdb's table, not from the authors' own analysis. For this sample there are fewer than 70,000 distinct CDR3 sequences; over 7.5% appear just once. The ten largest clones add up to roughly 1.2% of the sample.

V lost 3 bases and J lost 1 base; the stretch between them is 8 bases long. Sequences SEHNR (CDR1) and FQNEAQ (CDR2) are obtained from the germline V gene (reference sequence). Counted from cysteine to phenylalanine, this CDR3 has 14 amino acids. Only CDR3 DNA remains: 42 bases, in frame from the first base. This receptor was taken from a man younger than 30 who had mild COVID-19 (a few samples of this study predate the infection). The sample titles of this study are shuffled in the database, so cell type and time point are left out; the donor was told from shared clones. Material for sequencing was PBMCs or a T cell subset sorted from them (not recorded which). The rearranged segments are TRBV7-9 and TRBJ2-3, with a tentative D gene TRBD1 over 6 matching bases. In nucleotides, the sequence is TGTGCCAGCAGCTTGGACAGTGGCACAGATACGCAGTATTTT. The resulting protein is CASSLDSGTDTQYF.